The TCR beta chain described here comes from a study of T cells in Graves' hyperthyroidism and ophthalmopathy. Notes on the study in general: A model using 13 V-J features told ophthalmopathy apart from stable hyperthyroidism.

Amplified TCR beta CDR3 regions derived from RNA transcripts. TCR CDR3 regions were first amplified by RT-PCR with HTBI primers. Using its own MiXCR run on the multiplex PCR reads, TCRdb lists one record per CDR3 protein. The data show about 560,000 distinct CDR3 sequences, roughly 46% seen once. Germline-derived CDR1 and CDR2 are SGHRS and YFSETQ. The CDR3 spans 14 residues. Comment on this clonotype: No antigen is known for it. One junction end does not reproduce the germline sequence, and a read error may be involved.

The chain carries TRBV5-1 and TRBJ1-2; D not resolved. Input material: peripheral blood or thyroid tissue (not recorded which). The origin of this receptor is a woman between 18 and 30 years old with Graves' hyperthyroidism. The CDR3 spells CASSLANRIYGYTF. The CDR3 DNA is TGTGCCAGCAGCTTGGCCAACCGTATCTATGGCTACACCTTC.